The entry below gives a single TCR beta chain sequence along with its context. Its antigen is as yet unknown. The data derive from a study of vaccination and CD4 T cells after COVID-19. Study background: Overlapping SARS-CoV-2, HCoV-NL63, HCoV-OC43 and HCoV-229E spike peptides stimulated the cells. The study, taken as a whole, reports: The median number of SARS-CoV-2-reactive clonotypes increased from about 20 to 38, a change that did not reach significance. Convalescent patients' vaccine-specific clones were spike mono-reactive in 304 of 307 cases.

With the Oncomine TCR Beta short-read assay, DNA from cultured CD4+ T cells was sequenced. TCRdb analysed the PCR reads with MiXCR anew, one entry per CDR3 protein. The table shows some 17,000 distinct CDR3 sequences, with under 55% occurring only once. Stated treatment: roughly 10-day PBMC culture with coronavirus spike peptide pools or control peptides (ViraFEST assay). Expanded clonotypes were found by TCR sequencing after peptide-pool stimulation (ViraFEST). V lost 5 bases, J lost 2 bases, and 3 bases stayed unmatched. The CDR3 contains 14 residues. The germline V gene encodes CDR1 KGHDR and CDR2 SFDVKD.

This receptor was taken from a human donor who received a COVID-19 vaccine. The gene calls are TRBV24-1 and TRBJ2-5, with 8 bases matching TRBD2. Here the sequenced sample was CD4+ T cells from blood, cultured in vitro, taken before SARS-CoV-2 vaccination. As DNA, the CDR3 is TGTGCCACCAGTGGAAGCGGGGGTCAAGAGACCCAGTACTTC. It yields the protein CATSGSGGQETQYF.